These T cell receptor beta chains were read from a single sample in a study of beta chain features in type 1 diabetes. Sequencing used immunoSEQ multiplex PCR; TCRdb keeps in-frame clones, though not all of them. The sample holds 250,000 to 300,000 clones; 24% are singletons and the top ten take about 0.012%. Input material: naive CD4+ T cells from blood. The source of these receptors is a woman aged 25-40 years with type 1 diabetes. CDR3s include the opening cysteine and the closing phenylalanine or tryptophan. Each record gives: clone size, J gene, V gene, D gene, CDR3 DNA, CDR3 protein. D genes are given only for firm matches. Expanded clones get a size class; other rows say once, few or many, or leave the size out.

>.|TRBJ1-3|TRBV29-1|.
TGCAGCGTCACACCGAACTCTGGAAACACCATATATTTT
CSVTPNSGNTIYF
>few|TRBJ1-1|TRBV11-1|.
TGTGCCAGCAGCTTAGCGAGGCCGAACACTGAAGCTTTCTTT
CASSLARPNTEAFF
>.|TRBJ1-5|TRBV7-9|.
TGTGCCAGCAGCCCAGCGTCGGGGGACGGCAATCAGCCCCAGCATTTT
CASSPASGDGNQPQHF
>.|TRBJ2-1|TRBV7-9|TRBD2
TGTGCCAGCAAACCAGCGGGGACTACCTTATACAATGAGCAGTTCTTC
CASKPAGTTLYNEQFF
>few|TRBJ1-1|TRBV4-2|.
TGTGCCAGCAGCCAGGCCGGGTCAAACACTGAAGCTTTCTTT
CASSQAGSNTEAFF
>.|TRBJ2-3|TRBV5-1|TRBD2
TGCGCCACCTCGACTAGCGGTAGCACAGATACGCAGTATTTT
CATSTSGSTDTQYF
>.|TRBJ2-2|TRBV7-3|.
TGTGCCAGCAGGCGGGGTAACACCGGGGAGCTGTTTTTT
CASRRGNTGELFF
>.|TRBJ1-1|TRBV5-1|TRBD1
TGCGCCAGCAGCTGGGACAGGCCGATGAACACTGAAGCTTTCTTT
CASSWDRPMNTEAFF
>few|TRBJ1-2|TRBV28|.
TGTGCCAGCAGGCCGGGGGGCGGCTATGGCTACACCTTC
CASRPGGGYGYTF
>few|TRBJ2-1|TRBV30|TRBD2
TGTGCCTGGAGTGTACCGGGACTAGCGGGAGTATCTGAGCAGTTCTTC
CAWSVPGLAGVSEQFF
>.|TRBJ2-1|TRBV5-4|TRBD1
TGTGCCAGCAGCCCGCCGGGACAGGGGTACTACAATGAGCAGTTCTTC
CASSPPGQGYYNEQFF
>.|TRBJ2-7|TRBV5-1|.
TGCGCCAGCAGCTCGACAGTCCTAGCCTACGAGCAGTACTTC
CASSSTVLAYEQYF
>few|TRBJ2-1|TRBV6-6|.
TGTGCCAGCAGTACCGACAGGAGCTCCTACAATGAGCAGTTCTTC
CASSTDRSSYNEQFF
>.|TRBJ2-3|TRBV30|.
TGTGCCTGGAAAACGGTGGGCACAGATACGCAGTATTTT
CAWKTVGTDTQYF
>few|TRBJ2-3|TRBV10-3|TRBD2
TGTGCCATCAGTGTTAGCGGGACCACAGATACGCAGTATTTT
CAISVSGTTDTQYF
>.|TRBJ2-5|TRBV5-1|TRBD2
TGCGCCAGCAGCTCGGGACTAGCGGGAGGGCCAGTGGAGACCCAGTACTTC
CASSSGLAGGPVETQYF
>.|TRBJ2-5|TRBV30|TRBD2
TGTGCCTGGAGTGTAGGGACAGCGGGAGGGGGTGAGACCCAGTACTTC
CAWSVGTAGGGETQYF
>few|TRBJ1-5|TRBV30|.
TGTGCCTGGAGTCGGAGCTACAGGGGCAATCAGCCCCAGCATTTT
CAWSRSYRGNQPQHF
>.|TRBJ2-4|TRBV7-8|.
TGTGCCAGCAGCTTAGGCCTCTCGCGGGGACCCAAAAACATTCAGTACTTC
CASSLGLSRGPKNIQYF
>.|TRBJ2-7|TRBV7-9|.
TGTGCCAGCAGCTTAGCCCCTTACGAGCAGTACTTC
CASSLAPYEQYF
>.|TRBJ2-3|TRBV18|.
TGTGCCAGCTCACCGACAGAAGATACGCAGTATTTT
CASSPTEDTQYF
>.|TRBJ2-2|TRBV6-5|.
TGTGCCAGCAGAGTGGCGGTGACCGGGGAGCTGTTTTTT
CASRVAVTGELFF
>few|TRBJ2-7|TRBV7-9|.
TGTGCCAGCAGCTTTACCAAATCGCTCGGGATATACTCCTACGAGCAGTACTTC
CASSFTKSLGIYSYEQYF
>.|TRBJ2-4|TRBV19|TRBD1
TGTGCCAGTAGTACCTTGGACAGGGGAAACATTCAGTACTTC
CASSTLDRGNIQYF
>few|TRBJ2-5|TRBV5-1|TRBD1
TGCGCCAGCAGCTCCGGGACAGGGGGTTCACAAGAGACCCAGTACTTC
CASSSGTGGSQETQYF
>.|TRBJ2-3|TRBV29-1|TRBD1
TGCAGCGCCCCTAGACAGGGGGCCGCAGATACGCAGTATTTT
CSAPRQGAADTQYF
>few|TRBJ1-2|TRBV30|TRBD1
TGTGCCTGGAGCACCGGGACAGGGGTTAACTATGGCTACACCTTC
CAWSTGTGVNYGYTF
>few|TRBJ1-2|TRBV5-4|TRBD1
TGTGCCAGTTCCTGGACAGGAGAATATGGCTACACCTTC
CASSWTGEYGYTF
>few|TRBJ2-3|TRBV30|TRBD2
TGTGCCTGGAGTGTTGGACTAGCGATGACGGATACGCAGTATTTT
CAWSVGLAMTDTQYF
>few|TRBJ2-1|TRBV11-2|TRBD2
TGTGCCAGCAGCTTATACCGAGCGGGAGGGGCATACAATGAGCAGTTCTTC
CASSLYRAGGAYNEQFF
>few|TRBJ2-1|TRBV5-1|.
TGCGCCAGCAGTTCCGGAGCGGGCCGGCTTCAGAGCTCCTACAATGAGCAGTTCTTC
CASSSGAGRLQSSYNEQFF
>few|TRBJ1-4|TRBV29-1|.
TGCAGCGCTAGCGATCAGGTGGGGGAAAAACTGTTTTTT
CSASDQVGEKLFF
>.|TRBJ1-1|TRBV29-1|TRBD1
TGCAGCGTTGTGAGACAGGGTGGGGGGAACACTGAAGCTTTCTTT
CSVVRQGGGNTEAFF
>.|TRBJ1-1|TRBV10-3|TRBD1
TGTGCCATCAGTGAGCCAGGGGGGACTGAAGCTTTCTTT
CAISEPGGTEAFF
>few|TRBJ2-1|TRBV6-5|TRBD1
TGTGCCAGCTGGGACAGGGGAGTTGGCGACAATGAGCAGTTCTTC
CASWDRGVGDNEQFF
>.|TRBJ2-7|TRBV28|TRBD1
TGTGTCACAGGGGGGTACTACGAGCAGTACTTC
CVTGGYYEQYF
>.|TRBJ1-1|TRBV10-3|TRBD1
TGTGCCATCAGAGTTGGGACAGGTAACACTGAAGCTTTCTTT
CAIRVGTGNTEAFF
>.|TRBJ2-5|TRBV28|TRBD1
TGTGCCAGCAGTACACAGGGGCAAGAGACCCAGTACTTC
CASSTQGQETQYF
>.|TRBJ2-2|TRBV18|TRBD1
TGTGCCAGCTCCCAAGGGACAGGGGACACCGGGGAGCTGTTTTTT
CASSQGTGDTGELFF
>.|TRBJ1-4|TRBV19|TRBD1
TGTGCCACCGGGGACAGCCCACAGCTCAATGAAAAACTGTTTTTT
CATGDSPQLNEKLFF
>few|TRBJ2-3|TRBV5-1|.
TGCGCCAGCAGCTTATCGGCGGCCTCCGATACGCAGTATTTT
CASSLSAASDTQYF
>.|TRBJ1-1|TRBV18|TRBD1
TGTGCCAGCTCACCGGGACAGACGGGCAGGACTGAAGCTTTCTTT
CASSPGQTGRTEAFF
>once|TRBJ2-7|TRBV11-2|.
TGTGCCAGCAGCTTAGACAGGGATACGAGCGAGCAGTACTTC
CASSLDRDTSEQYF
>.|TRBJ1-1|TRBV28|.
TGTGCCAGCAGACTTACAGGGAACACTGAAGCTTTCTTT
CASRLTGNTEAFF
>.|TRBJ1-2|TRBV6-6|TRBD1
TGTGCCAGCTCTACACAGGGGTATGGCTACACCTTC
CASSTQGYGYTF
>few|TRBJ2-7|TRBV25-1|TRBD2
TGTGCCAGCAGTGCCGGGACTAGCTGGGGCCTCGAGCAGTACTTC
CASSAGTSWGLEQYF
>once|TRBJ1-1|TRBV30|TRBD1
TGTGCCTGGTTAGACAGGGGGCACACTGAAGCTTTCTTT
CAWLDRGHTEAFF
>few|TRBJ2-1|TRBV9|TRBD2
TGTGCCAGCAGCTTTGGGGGGGGTAATGAGCAGTTCTTC
CASSFGGGNEQFF
>few|TRBJ2-1|TRBV28|TRBD1
TGTGCCAGCAGTTCGGGACAGTCTCCTGGCTGGGAGCAGTTCTTC
CASSSGQSPGWEQFF
>.|TRBJ2-5|TRBV6-1|TRBD1
TGTGCCAGCAGTGCCCGACAGGGGAGGGAGACCCAGTACTTC
CASSARQGRETQYF
>few|TRBJ2-7|TRBV18|.
TGTGCCAGCTCACGCGGGGAAGTCGACGAGCAGTACTTC
CASSRGEVDEQYF
>.|TRBJ1-1|TRBV7-2|.
TGTGCCAGCAGCCGGGCGGGGAGGGTGGAAGCTTTCTTT
CASSRAGRVEAFF
>few|TRBJ2-7|TRBV28|TRBD1
TGTGCCAGCAGATACGACAGGGGCTACGAGCAGTACTTC
CASRYDRGYEQYF